A single sample gave rise to the 12 T cell receptor beta chains below, sequenced in a study of T-cell memory formation after mild COVID-19 (dated by TCRdb to the early 2020s). Library preparation was by 5' RACE. Sequencing was performed on an Illumina NovaSeq 6000. TCRdb cleaned the public reads at Q25 with fastp, built clones with MiXCR and kept in-frame beta chains. Under each unique CDR3 protein, matching rows form one entry showing the most common genes and DNA. A total of more than 250,000 distinct CDR3 sequences appear in this sample, roughly 17% of them only once. Roughly 22% of the sample is held by the ten biggest clonotypes. Sequenced: PBMCs or a T cell subset sorted from them (not recorded which). The source of these receptors is a man younger than 35 who had mild COVID-19 (a few samples of this study predate the infection). The sample titles of this study are shuffled in the database, so cell type and time point are left out; the donor was told from shared clones.

This clonotype was recorded at least ten times. This rearrangement joins TRBV3-1 to TRBJ1-1; D gene ambiguous. Germline V gene sequence: CDR1 LGHDT, CDR2 YNNKEL (reference sequence). The V end was cut by 4 bases, the J end by 4 bases, with 10 bases between. The CDR3 is 13 residues long. The CDR3 coding sequence is TGTGCCAGCAGCCCTTTGGTTGGCACTGAAGCTTTCTTT. Its protein is CASSPLVGTEAFF.

This clonotype occurred a few times. The chain uses TRBV5-1 and TRBJ1-1; a possible D gene is TRBD1 (6 bases). V was trimmed by 0 bases and J by 2 bases, leaving 17 bases between them. This CDR3 comprises 17 residues. CDR1 is SGHRS and CDR2 is YFSETQ in the germline V gene. In DNA form, the CDR3 reads TGCGCCAGCAGCTTGGGCCCTCAGGACAGATACAACACTGAAGCTTTCTTT. This translates into CASSLGPQDRYNTEAFF.

A few counts support this clonotype. V and J are TRBV6-2 or TRBV6-3 and TRBJ2-1, with TRBD1 identical over 9 bases. Losses at the gene ends were 0 bases for V and 1 base for J; bases not matched to a gene: 7. Germline V lookup: CDR1 MNHEY, CDR2 SVGEGT. The CDR3 extends over 18 amino acids. The CDR3 spells CASSYSMTGGGSYNEQFF. The CDR3 coding sequence is TGTGCCAGCAGTTACTCTATGACAGGGGGAGGGTCCTACAATGAGCAGTTCTTC.

This clonotype came up a few times. The chain has TRBV5-1 and TRBJ2-5; the match to TRBD1 covers 7 bases. The trim removed 6 bases at V and 5 bases at J, leaving 10 bases unmatched. Germline V gene data show CDR1 as SGHRS and CDR2 as YFSETQ. This CDR3 contains 14 residues. Written as DNA, the CDR3 is TGCGCCAGCACCCGGGTAGGGGGCCTGGAGACCCAGTACTTC. It specifies CASTRVGGLETQYF.

The V and J genes are TRBV5-6 and TRBJ1-1; D may be TRBD1 (5 bases). Germline V lookup: CDR1 SGHDT, CDR2 YYEEEE. The CDR3 spans 14 residues. V was cut by 5 bases and J by 3 bases, with 14 bases left in between. CDR3 sequence: CASRGWGGDTEAFF. CDR3 nucleotides: TGTGCCAGCAGAGGATGGGGCGGTGACACTGAAGCTTTCTTT.

CDR3 in amino acids: CASSQVRHPEQFF. The CDR3, as DNA: TGTGCCAGCAGCCAAGTTCGACACCCAGAGCAGTTCTTC. The chain employs TRBV3-1 and TRBJ2-1; D call uncertain. The V and J ends lost 1 base and 10 bases respectively, with 11 bases between them. The CDR3 has 13 amino acids. CDR1 and CDR2 from the germline V gene are LGHDT and YNNKEL (reference sequence).

This sequence joins TRBV7-2 and TRBJ2-1; tentatively, D is TRBD1 or TRBD2 (5 bases each). Trimming removed 4 bases from V and 4 bases from J, with 8 bases in between. In germline, CDR1 is SGHTA, CDR2 FQGNSA. This CDR3 is 13 amino acids long. The chain's CDR3 is CASSWGPYNEQFF. The CDR3 DNA is TGTGCCAGCAGCTGGGGACCATACAATGAGCAGTTCTTC. The full variable domain, completed using reference TRBV7-2 and TRBJ2-1, is GAGVSQSPSNKVTEKGKDVELRCDPISGHTALYWYRQSLGQGLEFLIYFQGNSAPDKSGLPSDRFSAERTGGSVSTLTIQRTQQEDSAVYLCASSWGPYNEQFFGPGTRLTVL.

The chain couples TRBV7-9 to TRBJ1-4; D not certain. CDR3 length: 15 amino acids. Germline-derived CDR1 and CDR2 are SEHNR and FQNEAQ (reference sequence). The V gene lost 5 bases and the J gene lost 8 bases, with 18 bases spanning the gap. CDR3 amino acids: CASSIGPQRVEKLFF. DNA of the CDR3: TGTGCCAGCAGCATCGGTCCCCAGAGGGTCGAAAAACTGTTTTTT.

This chain uses TRBV2 with TRBJ1-5, with D possibly TRBD1 on 5 matching bases. Germline-derived CDR1 and CDR2 are SNHLY and FYNNEI. This CDR3 is 15 amino acids long. V was pared by 2 bases and J by 0 bases, with 8 bases between. The CDR3 is CASSEQGYSNQPQHF. CDR3 nucleotides: TGTGCCAGCAGTGAACAGGGTTATAGCAATCAGCCCCAGCATTTT.

This clonotype has a handful of counts. The chain combines TRBV6-6 with TRBJ2-1; 8 bases fit TRBD1. The trim removed 6 bases at V and 8 bases at J, leaving 9 bases unmatched. The CDR3 consists of 14 residues. Germline V lookup: CDR1 MNHNY, CDR2 SVGAGI (reference sequence). The DNA of the CDR3 is TGTGCCAGCAGATCTCGGACAGGGTTTGATGAGCAGTTCTTC. Its protein is CASRSRTGFDEQFF.

In this sample, this clonotype turned up many times. The V gene is TRBV7-8, the J gene TRBJ1-2; 10 nucleotides match TRBD1. Germline assignment: CDR1 SGHVS and CDR2 FQNEAQ. The CDR3 is 14 amino acids. V dropped 5 bases and J dropped 6; count of bases not matched to a gene: 6. As DNA, the CDR3 is TGTGCCAGCAGCGAGGGACAGGGGATGGATGGCTACACCTTC. Residues: CASSEGQGMDGYTF.

This clonotype occurred a few times. This chain joins TRBV7-2 and TRBJ2-1, with TRBD1 matching over 8 bases. The CDR3 is 13 residues long. Germline values: CDR1 SGHTA, CDR2 FQGNSA. V lost 7 bases, J lost 6 bases, and 5 bases stayed unmatched. The CDR3 DNA reads TGTGCCAGCACCTGGACAGGGATCAATGAGCAGTTCTTC. This encodes CASTWTGINEQFF.